The TCR beta chain described here comes from a study of blood T cell repertoires in COVID-19 (dated by TCRdb to 2018 to 2020). For context, the study as a whole: Collaborator samples came from the United States, Italy and Spain and covered acute and convalescent phases of COVID-19. Deeply sampled blood TCRbeta repertoires from subjects exposed to, actively infected with, or recovered from COVID-19 were included in the dataset. Samples came from the ongoing ImmuneRACE study (first 160 participants) plus 1,254 subjects from 6 global collaborators. Where available, HLA class I and class II types were taken from metadata supplied by the sample provider and were not determined by assay-based typing. The repertoires were made available in a free public database intended to serve as a resource for research on the immune response to SARS-CoV-2. The material from the prospective study consisted of cDNA or gDNA derived from T cells, B-cell-depleted T cells, or PBMCs. A de-identified subject ID, COVID-19 status, age in years and sex were almost always included in the sample metadata. Results and caveats for the whole study, not just this receptor: The quantity of clinical and demographic metadata differed by source and by participant and was supplied without curation.

Participants in the prospective study were aged 18 to 89 years, lived in 20 to 30 United States geographic areas, and enrolled through a virtual design. In the prospective study, cohorts were assigned on the basis of participant-reported clinical history obtained from a screening survey and a study questionnaire. Recovered participants in ImmuneRACE Cohort 3 were defined by two consecutive negative NP/OP PCR tests, clearance by a healthcare professional, or resolution of symptoms. Each participant in the prospective study had whole blood, serum and a nasopharyngeal or oropharyngeal swab collected by mobile phlebotomists. Additional blood draws and questionnaires over an approximately two-month period could optionally be provided by prospective study participants. Prospective study blood samples were shipped either frozen or at room temperature before DNA extraction. Concerning this clone itself: Its target antigen remains unknown. Per-base quality was not reported, and no clone a single base away is much larger than it.

The immunoSEQ Assay, a bias-controlled multiplex PCR, was used to amplify TCRbeta CDR3 regions from genomic DNA. The study's processing was this. Nucleated cell counts per sample were estimated from amplification of reference gene primers within the assay. To quantify the absolute abundance of each unique TCRbeta CDR3 rearrangement, sequence reads were collapsed and filtered. For each sample, productive Simpson clonality was calculated as the square root of Simpson's diversity index over productive rearrangements. TCRdb took this table from immuneACCESS and kept in-frame rearrangements with V and J called. Such tables lack part of the clones; where checked against another copy, unresolved V genes explain under half of the gap, and the rest is unexplained. V and J calls and clone size are copied from that table; D and trimming were computed from the DNA. In this sample the table shows almost 500,000 clones, about nine tenths of which occur a single time. Jointly, the top ten make up 7% to 10% of the sample.

Trimming at the junction amounts to 5 bases on V and 5 bases on J, and the germline ends lie 12 bases apart. The CDR3 starts with the cysteine, ends with the phenylalanine, and has 13 residues. Just CDR3 DNA is preserved here, 39 bases in frame from base 1. The sequenced sample consisted of PBMCs or T cells enriched from blood (not recorded which). The sequence links TRBV12-3 or TRBV12-4 to TRBJ1-2; a weak D assignment points to TRBD1 (5 bases agree). This TCR was sampled from a woman aged 60-75 years who had recovered from COVID-19. The DNA sequence is TGTGCCAGCAGTCCACCGGGGGGGTATGGCTACACCTTC. This translates into CASSPPGGYGYTF.